This T cell receptor beta chain was captured in a study of T cells in localized non-small cell lung cancer. Overall study findings and caveats: Of the top 100 tumor clones, median about 56 were in adjacent lung, around 28 among its top 100.

Germline V gives CDR1 LGHNA, CDR2 YNFKEQ. The CDR3 totals 15 residues. Trimming left V 1 base short and J 3 bases short, with 12 bases between. Assay used: immunoSEQ multiplex PCR; TCRdb lists only in-frame clones, some missing. Among about 22,000 clones listed, roughly 80% were seen once. Details on this clone: What it binds is not known.

This chain links TRBV4-2 with TRBJ1-1; D might be TRBD1 (6 bases). The source of this sequence is a man between 40 and 75 years old with stage I lung adenocarcinoma. Sequenced here: peripheral blood, sampled before any cancer treatment. The CDR3 is CASSQVGGGYTEAFF. The CDR3 nucleotides are TGTGCCAGCAGCCAAGTGGGAGGGGGTTACACTGAAGCTTTCTTT.